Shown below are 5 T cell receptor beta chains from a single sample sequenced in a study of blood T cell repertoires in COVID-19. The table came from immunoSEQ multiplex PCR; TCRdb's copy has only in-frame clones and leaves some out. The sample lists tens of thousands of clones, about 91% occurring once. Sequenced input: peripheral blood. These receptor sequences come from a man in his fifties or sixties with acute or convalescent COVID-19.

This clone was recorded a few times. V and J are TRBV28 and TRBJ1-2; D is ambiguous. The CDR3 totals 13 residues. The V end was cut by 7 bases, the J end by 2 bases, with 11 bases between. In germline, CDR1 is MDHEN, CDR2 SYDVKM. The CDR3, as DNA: TGTGCCAGCAAACAAACGATGAACTATGGCTACACCTTC. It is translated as CASKQTMNYGYTF.

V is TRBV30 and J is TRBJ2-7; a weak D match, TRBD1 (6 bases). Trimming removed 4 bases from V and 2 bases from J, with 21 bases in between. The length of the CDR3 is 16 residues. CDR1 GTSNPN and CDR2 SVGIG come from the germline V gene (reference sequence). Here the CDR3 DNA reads TGTGCCTGGACCCTCCTTAGAGGACAGCAGACCTACGAGCAGTACTTC. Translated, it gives CAWTLLRGQQTYEQYF.

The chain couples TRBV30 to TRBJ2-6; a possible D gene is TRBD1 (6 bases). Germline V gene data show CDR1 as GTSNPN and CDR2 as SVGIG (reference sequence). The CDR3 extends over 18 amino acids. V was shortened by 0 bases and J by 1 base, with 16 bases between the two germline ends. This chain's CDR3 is CAWSVTRGSESGANVLTF. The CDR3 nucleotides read TGTGCCTGGAGTGTAACCAGGGGCTCAGAGTCTGGGGCCAACGTCCTGACTTTC.

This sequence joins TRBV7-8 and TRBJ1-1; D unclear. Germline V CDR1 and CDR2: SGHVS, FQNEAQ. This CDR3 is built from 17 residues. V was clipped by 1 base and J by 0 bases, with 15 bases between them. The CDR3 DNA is TGTGCCAGCAGCTTAGGAGCAGGCCGCCGACTGAACACTGAAGCTTTCTTT. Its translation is CASSLGAGRRLNTEAFF.

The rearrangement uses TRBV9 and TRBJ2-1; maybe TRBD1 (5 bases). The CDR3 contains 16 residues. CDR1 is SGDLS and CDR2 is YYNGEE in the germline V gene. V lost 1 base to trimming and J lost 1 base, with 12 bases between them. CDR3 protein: CASSVLGQGSYNEQFF. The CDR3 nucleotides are TGTGCCAGCAGCGTACTGGGGCAGGGATCCTACAATGAGCAGTTCTTC.